These T cell receptor beta chains were read from a single sample in a study of blood T cell repertoires in COVID-19. Only in-frame clones appear in the TCRdb table, and some are missing; sequencing was by immunoSEQ multiplex PCR. The table has 70,000 to 90,000 clones, 82% seen once; the top ten hold 1.2%. Sequenced sample: peripheral blood. These receptors were collected from a woman older than 75 with acute or convalescent COVID-19. Both conserved end residues are part of each CDR3. A D gene is named only where the DNA matches it firmly. Part of the rows lack a size; the others show once, few, many or a class for expanded clones.

>.|TRBJ2-4|.|TRBV5-1
TGCGCCAGCAGCAAGGGACAAGCTACAAACATTCAGTACTTC
CASSKGQATNIQYF
>.|TRBJ2-7|.|TRBV6-5
TGTGCCAGCAGTTACGGACTGACCTTCTACGAGCAGTACTTC
CASSYGLTFYEQYF
>.|TRBJ2-7|.|TRBV3-1/TRBV3-2
TGTGCCAGCAGCCAGGGCGGGCCCTACGAGCAGTACTTC
CASSQGGPYEQYF
>TRBD2|TRBJ2-7|few|TRBV28
TGTGCCAGCAGTTTTTATCGACTAGCGGGAGGAGACGAGCAGTACTTC
CASSFYRLAGGDEQYF
>TRBD2|TRBJ2-5|.|TRBV6-1
TGTGCCAGCAGTGGGGGGGTGGCTAGCGGCCAAGAGACCCAGTACTTC
CASSGGVASGQETQYF
>.|TRBJ2-5|.|TRBV10-3
TGTGCCATCAGTGGCTTCTCCGGGTCCATAGAGACCCAGTACTTC
CAISGFSGSIETQYF
>TRBD1|TRBJ1-2|once|TRBV5-5
TGTGCCAGCAGCTTGGTTCAAGGGACAGGGGCAGCTAACTATGGCTACACCTTC
CASSLVQGTGAANYGYTF
>.|TRBJ1-2|.|TRBV20-1
TGCAGTGCTAGTAGTGGGCAAATCTTTGGCTACACCTTC
CSASSGQIFGYTF
>.|TRBJ2-2|.|TRBV5-4
TGTGCCAGCAGCACGCAGGGTAACACCGGGGAGCTGTTTTTT
CASSTQGNTGELFF
>.|TRBJ2-1|once|TRBV5-6
TGTGCCAGCAGCTTGAGGTCAGGGGCCTATGAGCAGTTCTTC
CASSLRSGAYEQFF
>TRBD1|TRBJ2-1|.|TRBV3-1/TRBV3-2
TGTGCCAGCAGCCAAGATGAACCGGGACAGGTGTACAATGAGCAGTTCTTC
CASSQDEPGQVYNEQFF
>.|TRBJ2-7|.|TRBV15
TGTGCCACCAGCAGAGAGGCCTCCTACGAGCAGTACTTC
CATSREASYEQYF
>.|TRBJ1-1|.|TRBV7-2
TGTGCCAGCAGCTTCACGGTTAACACTGAAGCTTTCTTT
CASSFTVNTEAFF
>TRBD2|TRBJ2-1|.|TRBV7-2
TGTGCCAGCAGCTCCGGACTAGCGGGAAGCAATGAGCAGTTCTTC
CASSSGLAGSNEQFF
>.|TRBJ1-1|.|TRBV6-1
TGTGCCAGCAGTGAAGCGCTGGGCAATGTCATGAACACTGAAGCTTTCTTT
CASSEALGNVMNTEAFF
>.|TRBJ1-1|.|TRBV10-1
TGCGCCAGCAGTGAATCAGGGCTGGCTGAAGCTTTCTTT
CASSESGLAEAFF